The 9 T cell receptor beta chains presented below share a single source sample, sequenced in a study of T cells in Graves' hyperthyroidism and ophthalmopathy. RNA transcripts served as the template for amplifying TCR beta CDR3 regions. Using the HTBI primer set, a first-round RT-PCR was run on the TCR CDR3. TCRdb reprocessed the multiplex PCR reads with MiXCR, giving one entry per CDR3 protein. In the table there are under 350,000 distinct CDR3 sequences, over 20% of which are singletons. The sequenced sample consisted of blood. These receptor sequences come from a woman aged 45-59 years with Graves' hyperthyroidism.

This clonotype was detected many times. V usage is TRBV5-1 and J usage is TRBJ1-1, with unresolved D. Trimming removed 7 bases at V and 4 bases at J, with 17 bases between. From germline, CDR1 is SGHRS and CDR2 YFSETQ. The CDR3 runs 14 residues. The DNA of the CDR3 is TGCGCCAGCTGCACAGTGCCCGGTAGCACTGAAGCTTTCTTT. This gives the protein CASCTVPGSTEAFF.

This clonotype was observed a few times. This chain joins TRBV7-8 and TRBJ1-6; 8 bases line up with TRBD1. This CDR3 is 15 amino acids long. Germline trimming cut 5 bases from V and 10 bases from J; bases unmatched to any gene: 10. The germline gives CDR1 SGHVS, CDR2 FQNEAQ. CDR3 sequence: CASSPTDRGGSPLHF. CDR3 nucleotide sequence: TGTGCCAGCAGCCCAACCGACAGGGGCGGCTCACCCCTCCACTTT.

CDR3 bases: TGTGCCTGGAGCCCACGGGTCCGTAATGAAAAACTGTTTTTT. As protein: CAWSPRVRNEKLFF. This chain uses TRBV30 with TRBJ1-4; D ambiguous. This CDR3 comprises 14 residues. V was pared by 3 bases and J by 4 bases, with 12 bases between. The germline gives CDR1 GTSNPN, CDR2 SVGIG (reference sequence).

V is TRBV12-3 or TRBV12-4 and J is TRBJ1-2, with D tentatively TRBD1 (5 bases). This CDR3 spans 17 amino acids. The V gene lost 6 bases and the J gene lost 2 bases, with 22 bases spanning the gap. In DNA, the CDR3 is TGTGCCAGCAGCCAGACAGTCACCACCCCGATAAACTATGGCTACACCTTC. This translates into CASSQTVTTPINYGYTF.

The CDR3, as DNA: TGTGCCAGCAGTTCCCACCCCATTCTCCGGACTAGCGGAGCCAAGCAGGGCACAGATACGCAGTATTTT. Translated: CASSSHPILRTSGAKQGTDTQYF. The chain recombines TRBV2 with TRBJ2-3, with 10 bases identical to TRBD2. CDR3 length: 23 residues. Germline V CDR1 and CDR2: SNHLY, FYNNEI. The J segment lost 1 base and the V segment lost 5 bases, leaving 27 bases of the junction unmatched.

This clonotype was detected ten times or more. The V and J genes are TRBV12-3 or TRBV12-4 and TRBJ1-4; TRBD1 aligns across 7 bases. V trimming: 6 bases; J trimming: 6 bases; junction bases outside the gene matches: 7. CDR3 length: 14 residues. In nucleotides, the CDR3 is TGTGCCAGCAGAAGAGGGGGCTCGGATGAAAAACTGTTTTTT. Protein sequence: CASRRGGSDEKLFF.

V and J are TRBV20-1 and TRBJ2-5, with a weak D call TRBD1 (6 bases). The germline V gene encodes CDR1 DFQATT and CDR2 SNEGSKA (reference sequence). Trimming removed 5 bases at V and 4 bases at J, with 14 bases between. The CDR3 sequence is 13 residues long. The CDR3 nucleotides read TGCAGTGCTCCCCACAGGGTCGGAGAGACCCAGTACTTC. Translated, it gives CSAPHRVGETQYF.

This chain connects TRBV6-1 to TRBJ2-2; D ambiguous. Trimming removed 2 bases from V and 3 bases from J, with 7 bases in between. Germline V gene sequence: CDR1 MNHNS, CDR2 SASEGT. The CDR3 is 14 residues long. The CDR3 coding sequence is TGTGCCAGCAGTGAATCAGTAGACACCGGGGAGCTGTTTTTT. Its protein is CASSESVDTGELFF.

This clonotype came up many times. V is TRBV5-1 and J is TRBJ2-7, with D possibly matching TRBD2 (7 bases). V was shortened by 1 base and J by 2 bases, with 13 bases between the two germline ends. The CDR3 loop spans 15 amino acids. CDR1 and CDR2 from the germline V gene are SGHRS and YFSETQ. CDR3 nucleotides: TGCGCCAGCAGCTTGCGGCAGGGGAGGGCCTACGAGCAGTACTTC. Translated: CASSLRQGRAYEQYF.